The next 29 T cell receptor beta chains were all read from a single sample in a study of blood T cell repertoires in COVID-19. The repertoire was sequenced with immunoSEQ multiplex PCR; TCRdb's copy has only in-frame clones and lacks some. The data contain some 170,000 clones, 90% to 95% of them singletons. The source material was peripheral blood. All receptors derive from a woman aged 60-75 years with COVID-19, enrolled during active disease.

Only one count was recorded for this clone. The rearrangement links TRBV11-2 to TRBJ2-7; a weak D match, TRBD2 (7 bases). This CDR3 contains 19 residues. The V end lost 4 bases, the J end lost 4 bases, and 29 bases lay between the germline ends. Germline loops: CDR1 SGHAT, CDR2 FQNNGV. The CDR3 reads CASSSLLGAQGGALYEQYF. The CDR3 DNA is TGTGCCAGCAGCTCCCTTTTGGGCGCGCAAGGGGGGGCTTTATACGAGCAGTACTTC.

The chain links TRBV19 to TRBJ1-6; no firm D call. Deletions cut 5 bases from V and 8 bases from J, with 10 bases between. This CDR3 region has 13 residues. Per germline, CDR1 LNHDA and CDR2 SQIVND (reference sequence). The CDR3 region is CASSFTRDSPLHF. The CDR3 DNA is TGTGCCAGTAGTTTTACACGGGATTCACCCCTCCACTTT.

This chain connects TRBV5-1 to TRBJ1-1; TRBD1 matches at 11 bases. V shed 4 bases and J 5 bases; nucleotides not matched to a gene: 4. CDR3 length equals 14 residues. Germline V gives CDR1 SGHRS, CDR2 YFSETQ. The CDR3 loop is CASSPGTGGTEAFF. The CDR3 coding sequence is TGCGCCAGCAGCCCAGGGACAGGGGGAACTGAAGCTTTCTTT.

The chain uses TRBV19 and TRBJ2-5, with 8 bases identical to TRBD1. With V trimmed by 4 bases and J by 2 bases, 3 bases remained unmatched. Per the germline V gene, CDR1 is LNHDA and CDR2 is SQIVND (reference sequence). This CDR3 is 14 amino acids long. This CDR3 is CASSNTGGQETQYF. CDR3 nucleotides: TGTGCCAGTAGTAACACAGGGGGGCAAGAGACCCAGTACTTC. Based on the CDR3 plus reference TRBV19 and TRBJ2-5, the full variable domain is DGGITQSPKYLFRKEGQNVTLSCEQNLNHDAMYWYRQDPGQGLRLIYYSQIVNDFQKGDIAEGYSVSREKKESFPLTVTSAQKNPTAFYLCASSNTGGQETQYFGPGTRLLVL.

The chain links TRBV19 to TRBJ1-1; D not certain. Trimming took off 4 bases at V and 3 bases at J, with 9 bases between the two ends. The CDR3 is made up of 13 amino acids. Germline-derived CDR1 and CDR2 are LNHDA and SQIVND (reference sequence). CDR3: CASSNTEDTEAFF. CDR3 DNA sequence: TGTGCCAGTAGTAACACGGAGGACACTGAAGCTTTCTTT.

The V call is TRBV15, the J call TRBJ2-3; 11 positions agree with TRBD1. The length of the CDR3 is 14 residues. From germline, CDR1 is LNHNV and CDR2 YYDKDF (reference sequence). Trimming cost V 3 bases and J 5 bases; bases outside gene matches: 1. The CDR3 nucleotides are TGTGCCACCAGCAGGGACAGGGGGCGAGATACGCAGTATTTT. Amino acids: CATSRDRGRDTQYF.

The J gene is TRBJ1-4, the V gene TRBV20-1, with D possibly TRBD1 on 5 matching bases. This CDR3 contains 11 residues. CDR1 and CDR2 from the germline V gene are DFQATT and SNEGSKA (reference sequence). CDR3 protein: CSPIGGEKLFF. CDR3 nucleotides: TGCAGCCCTATCGGGGGTGAAAAACTGTTTTTT.

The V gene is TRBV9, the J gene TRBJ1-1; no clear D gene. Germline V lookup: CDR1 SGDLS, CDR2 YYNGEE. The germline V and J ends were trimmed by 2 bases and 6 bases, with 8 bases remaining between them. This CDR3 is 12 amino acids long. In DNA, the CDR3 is TGTGCCAGCAGCGTGGTCGGGGCTGAAGCTTTCTTT. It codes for CASSVVGAEAFF.

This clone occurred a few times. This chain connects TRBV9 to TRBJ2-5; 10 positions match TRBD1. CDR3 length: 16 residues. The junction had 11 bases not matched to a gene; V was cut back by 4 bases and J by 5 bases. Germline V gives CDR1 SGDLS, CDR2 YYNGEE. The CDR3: CASSPLTGGAGETQYF. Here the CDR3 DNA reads TGTGCCAGCAGCCCATTGACAGGGGGCGCGGGGGAGACCCAGTACTTC. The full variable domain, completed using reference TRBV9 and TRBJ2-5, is DSGVTQTPKHLITATGQRVTLRCSPRSGDLSVYWYQQSLDQGLQFLIQYYNGEERAKGNILERFSAQQFPDLHSELNLSSLELGDSALYFCASSPLTGGAGETQYFGPGTRLLVL.

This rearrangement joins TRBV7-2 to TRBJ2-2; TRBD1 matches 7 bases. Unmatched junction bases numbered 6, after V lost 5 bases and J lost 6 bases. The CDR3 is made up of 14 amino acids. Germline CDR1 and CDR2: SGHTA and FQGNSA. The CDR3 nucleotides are TGTGCCAGCAGCGTCGACAGGGTTGCCGGGGAGCTGTTTTTT. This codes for CASSVDRVAGELFF. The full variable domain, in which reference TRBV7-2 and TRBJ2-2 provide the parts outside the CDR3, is GAGVSQSPSNKVTEKGKDVELRCDPISGHTALYWYRQSLGQGLEFLIYFQGNSAPDKSGLPSDRFSAERTGGSVSTLTIQRTQQEDSAVYLCASSVDRVAGELFFGEGSRLTVL.

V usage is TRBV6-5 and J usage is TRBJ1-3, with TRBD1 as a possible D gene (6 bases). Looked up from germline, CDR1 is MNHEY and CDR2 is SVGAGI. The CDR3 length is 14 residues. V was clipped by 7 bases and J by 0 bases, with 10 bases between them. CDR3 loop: CASKPTGSGNTIYF. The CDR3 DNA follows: TGTGCCAGCAAACCGACAGGCTCTGGAAACACCATATATTTT.

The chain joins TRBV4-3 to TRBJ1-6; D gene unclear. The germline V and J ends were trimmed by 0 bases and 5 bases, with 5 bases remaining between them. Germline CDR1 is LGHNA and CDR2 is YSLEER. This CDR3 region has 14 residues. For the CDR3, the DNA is TGCGCCAGCAGCCAAGAGGCAGATAATTCACCCCTCCACTTT. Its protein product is CASSQEADNSPLHF.

CDR3 protein: CASSLSIAGASSGANVLTF. For the CDR3, the DNA is TGTGCCAGCAGCCTATCAATAGCGGGGGCCAGCTCTGGGGCCAACGTCCTGACTTTC. The chain links TRBV7-2 to TRBJ2-6; 9 bases are shared with TRBD2. The CDR3 has 19 amino acids. V gave up 5 bases and J gave up 0 bases; unmatched junction bases: 11. Looked up from germline, CDR1 is SGHTA and CDR2 is FQGNSA.

The CDR3 nucleotides are TGTGCCAGCAGCCAAGAATCGAAGGGAGCAGATACGCAGTATTTT. It encodes CASSQESKGADTQYF. The rearrangement links TRBV14 to TRBJ2-3, with D possibly matching TRBD2 (5 bases). Trimming cost V 0 bases and J 4 bases, with 11 bases left between them. CDR3 size: 15 residues. The germline CDR1 and CDR2 sequences are SGHDN and FVKESK.

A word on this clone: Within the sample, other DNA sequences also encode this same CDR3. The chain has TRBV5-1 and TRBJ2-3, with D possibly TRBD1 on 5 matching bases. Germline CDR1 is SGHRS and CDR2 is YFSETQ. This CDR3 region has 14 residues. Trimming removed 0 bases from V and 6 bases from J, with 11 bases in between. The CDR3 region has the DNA TGCGCCAGCAGCTTGGCCCAGGGAACCGATACGCAGTATTTT. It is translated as CASSLAQGTDTQYF. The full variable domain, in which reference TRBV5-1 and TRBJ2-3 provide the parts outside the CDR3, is KAGVTQTPRYLIKTRGQQVTLSCSPISGHRSVSWYQQTPGQGLQFLFEYFSETQRNKGNFPGRFSGRQFSNSRSEMNVSTLELGDSALYLCASSLAQGTDTQYFGPGTRLTVL.

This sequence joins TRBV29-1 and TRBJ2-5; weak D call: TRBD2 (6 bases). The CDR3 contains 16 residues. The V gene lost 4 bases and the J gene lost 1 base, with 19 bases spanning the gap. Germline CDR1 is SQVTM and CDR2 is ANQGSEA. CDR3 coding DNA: TGCAGCGTTGGGCCCTGGGCGGGGTTTGGCCAAGAGACCCAGTACTTC. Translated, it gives CSVGPWAGFGQETQYF.

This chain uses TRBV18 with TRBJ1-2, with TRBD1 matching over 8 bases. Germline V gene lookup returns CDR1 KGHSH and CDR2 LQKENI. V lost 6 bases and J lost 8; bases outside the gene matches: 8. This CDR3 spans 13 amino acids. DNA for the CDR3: TGTGCCAGCTCCCAAACCGACAGGGGAGGCTACACCTTC. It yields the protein CASSQTDRGGYTF.

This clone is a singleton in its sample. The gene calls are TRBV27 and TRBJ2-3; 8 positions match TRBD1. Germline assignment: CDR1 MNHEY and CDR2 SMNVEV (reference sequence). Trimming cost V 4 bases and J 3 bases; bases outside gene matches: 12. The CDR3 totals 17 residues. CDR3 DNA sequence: TGTGCCAGCAGTTCCCCACAACACAGGGGGAGGACAGATACGCAGTATTTT. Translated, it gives CASSSPQHRGRTDTQYF.

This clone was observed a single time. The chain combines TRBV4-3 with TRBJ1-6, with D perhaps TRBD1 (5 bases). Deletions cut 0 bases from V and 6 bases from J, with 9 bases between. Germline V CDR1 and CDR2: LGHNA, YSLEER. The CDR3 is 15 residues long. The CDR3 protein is CASSQEARANSPLHF. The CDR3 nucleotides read TGCGCCAGCAGCCAAGAGGCCAGGGCTAATTCACCCCTCCACTTT.

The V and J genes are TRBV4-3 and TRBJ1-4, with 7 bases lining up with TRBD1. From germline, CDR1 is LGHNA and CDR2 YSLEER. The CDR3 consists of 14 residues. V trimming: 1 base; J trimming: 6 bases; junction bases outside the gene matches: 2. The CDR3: CASSQVGGDEKLFF. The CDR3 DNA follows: TGCGCCAGCAGCCAAGTAGGGGGCGATGAAAAACTGTTTTTT.

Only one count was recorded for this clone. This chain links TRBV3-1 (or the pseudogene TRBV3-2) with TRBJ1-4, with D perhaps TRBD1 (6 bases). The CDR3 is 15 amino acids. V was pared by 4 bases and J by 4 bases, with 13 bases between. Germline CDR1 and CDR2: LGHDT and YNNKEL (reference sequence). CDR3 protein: CASSLGGGGNEKLFF. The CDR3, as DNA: TGTGCCAGCAGCCTAGGAGGGGGGGGTAATGAAAAACTGTTTTTT.

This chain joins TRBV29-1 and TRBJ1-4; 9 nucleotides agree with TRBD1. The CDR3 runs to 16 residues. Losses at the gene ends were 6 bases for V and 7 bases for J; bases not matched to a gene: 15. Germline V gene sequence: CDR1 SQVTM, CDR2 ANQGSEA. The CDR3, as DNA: TGCAGCGTCCAGGGAGCACGACAGGGGGGTTCTGAAAAACTGTTTTTT. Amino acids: CSVQGARQGGSEKLFF.

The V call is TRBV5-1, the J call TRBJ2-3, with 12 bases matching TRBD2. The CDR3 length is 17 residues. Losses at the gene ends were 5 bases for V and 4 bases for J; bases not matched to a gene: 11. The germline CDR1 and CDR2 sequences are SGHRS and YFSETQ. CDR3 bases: TGCGCCAGCAGTATGTACCCTAGCGGGGGGGTCTCAGATACGCAGTATTTT. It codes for CASSMYPSGGVSDTQYF.

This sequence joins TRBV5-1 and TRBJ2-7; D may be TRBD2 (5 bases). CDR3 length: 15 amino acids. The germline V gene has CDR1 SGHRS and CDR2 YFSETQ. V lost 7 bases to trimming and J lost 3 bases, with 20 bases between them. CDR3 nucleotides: TGCGCCAGCCGACCCTCCGGGGTCGGTTTCTACGAGCAGTACTTC. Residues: CASRPSGVGFYEQYF.

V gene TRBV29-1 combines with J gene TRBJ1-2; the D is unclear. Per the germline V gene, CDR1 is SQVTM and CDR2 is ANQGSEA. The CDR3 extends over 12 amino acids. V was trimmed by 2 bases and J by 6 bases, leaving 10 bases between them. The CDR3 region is CSVESAGDGYTF. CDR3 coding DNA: TGCAGCGTTGAATCAGCCGGGGATGGCTACACCTTC.

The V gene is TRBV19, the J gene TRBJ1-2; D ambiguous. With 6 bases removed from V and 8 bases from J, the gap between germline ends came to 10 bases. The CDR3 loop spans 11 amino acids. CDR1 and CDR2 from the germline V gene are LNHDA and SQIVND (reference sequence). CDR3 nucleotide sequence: TGTGCCAGTAGGAACGCCTACGGCTACACCTTC. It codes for CASRNAYGYTF. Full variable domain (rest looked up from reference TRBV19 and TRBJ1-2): DGGITQSPKYLFRKEGQNVTLSCEQNLNHDAMYWYRQDPGQGLRLIYYSQIVNDFQKGDIAEGYSVSREKKESFPLTVTSAQKNPTAFYLCASRNAYGYTFGSGTRLTVV.

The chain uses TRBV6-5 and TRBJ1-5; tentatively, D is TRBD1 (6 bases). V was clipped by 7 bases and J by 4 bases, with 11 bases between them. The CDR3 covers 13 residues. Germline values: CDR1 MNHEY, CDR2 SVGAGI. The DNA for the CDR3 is TGTGCCAGCACGGGGGGGCGGAATCAGCCCCAGCATTTT. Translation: CASTGGRNQPQHF.

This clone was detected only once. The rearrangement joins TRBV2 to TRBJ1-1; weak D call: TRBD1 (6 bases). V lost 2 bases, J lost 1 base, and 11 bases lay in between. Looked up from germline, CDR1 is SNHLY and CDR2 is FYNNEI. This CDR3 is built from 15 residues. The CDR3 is CASSESRTANTEAFF. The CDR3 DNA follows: TGTGCCAGCAGTGAATCTAGGACAGCGAACACTGAAGCTTTCTTT. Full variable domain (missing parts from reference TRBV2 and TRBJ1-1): EPEVTQTPSHQVTQMGQEVILRCVPISNHLYFYWYRQILGQKVEFLVSFYNNEISEKSEIFDDQFSVERPDGSNFTLKIRSTKLEDSAMYFCASSESRTANTEAFFGQGTRLTVV.

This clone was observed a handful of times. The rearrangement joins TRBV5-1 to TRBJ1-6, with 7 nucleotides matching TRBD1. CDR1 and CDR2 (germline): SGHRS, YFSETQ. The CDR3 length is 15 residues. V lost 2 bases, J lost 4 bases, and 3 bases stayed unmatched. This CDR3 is CASSFGQDYNSPLHF. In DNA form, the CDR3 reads TGCGCCAGCAGCTTTGGACAGGATTATAATTCACCCCTCCACTTT.